Following are 9 T cell receptor beta chains from one sample sequenced in a study of blood T cells in healthy people across ages. It was with a sample-barcoded 5' primer and a J-beta primer mix that a second PCR of roughly 7 to 12 cycles was run. Each CDR3 protein is one row after TCRdb ran MiXCR on the 5' RACE reads. The profile shows about 1.4 million distinct CDR3 sequences, approximately 63% of them singletons. Input material: blood. The receptors were gathered from a man aged 18 to 30 in good health.

V and J are TRBV5-1 and TRBJ2-3; 9 positions match TRBD1. V lost 6 bases and J lost 0; bases outside the gene matches: 5. The CDR3 length is 15 residues. Germline assignment: CDR1 SGHRS and CDR2 YFSETQ. CDR3 sequence reads: CASIPGTGSTDTQYF. The CDR3 DNA reads TGCGCCAGCATTCCCGGGACAGGGAGCACAGATACGCAGTATTTT.

The sample holds one count of this clonotype. The chain links TRBV7-9 to TRBJ2-3; D might be TRBD1 (5 bases). The CDR3 contains 14 residues. V lost 2 bases, J lost 5 bases, and 11 bases lay in between. CDR1 is SEHNR, CDR2 FQNEAQ, per germline (reference sequence). The CDR3 DNA is TGTGCCAGCAGCTTACCGAGACAGATAGATACGCAGTATTTT. Protein product: CASSLPRQIDTQYF.

The chain couples TRBV6-2 or TRBV6-3 to TRBJ2-1; no definite D call. The V and J ends lost 8 bases and 10 bases respectively, with 12 bases between them. CDR1 is MNHEY and CDR2 is SVGEGT in the germline V gene. This CDR3 spans 11 amino acids. The CDR3 region is CASRQVLEQFF. The CDR3 DNA reads TGTGCCAGCCGCCAGGTGTTAGAGCAGTTCTTC.

This clonotype has only a few counts. This sequence joins TRBV7-2 and TRBJ2-1; 13 bases fit TRBD2. The CDR3 loop spans 20 amino acids. V lost 2 bases, J lost 4 bases, and 14 bases stayed unmatched. Per the germline V gene, CDR1 is SGHTA and CDR2 is FQGNSA. The CDR3 DNA sequence: TGTGCCAGCAGCTTAAGGAGGTCCGGACGACTAGCGGGGGGTTACAATGAGCAGTTCTTC. Encoded protein: CASSLRRSGRLAGGYNEQFF.

This clonotype was recorded a few times. In nucleotides, the CDR3 is TGTGCCATCAAACCGGACAGGTACTACAATGAGCAGTTCTTC. Encoded protein: CAIKPDRYYNEQFF. The rearrangement links TRBV10-3 to TRBJ2-1, with 7 bases lining up with TRBD1. The CDR3 has 14 amino acids. Losses at the gene ends were 7 bases for V and 3 bases for J; bases not matched to a gene: 6. Per the germline V gene, CDR1 is ENHRY and CDR2 is SYGVKD.

The chain carries TRBV29-1 and TRBJ2-3, with 7 bases identical to TRBD1. Germline CDR1 SQVTM, CDR2 ANQGSEA. The V gene end was trimmed by 7 bases and the J gene end by 0 bases; junction bases not matched to a gene: 10. The CDR3 contains 15 residues. The CDR3 sequence: CSASSWDSSTDTQYF. The CDR3 DNA reads as TGCAGCGCCAGTAGTTGGGACAGCAGCACAGATACGCAGTATTTT.

The V call is TRBV15, the J call TRBJ2-1; 7 bases are a match to TRBD2. With 7 bases clipped from V and 3 bases from J, the junction kept 3 bases outside the gene matches. Germline V gene sequence: CDR1 LNHNV, CDR2 YYDKDF (reference sequence). The CDR3 consists of 13 residues. CDR3 bases: TGTGCCACCAAGCCTAGCGGCTACAATGAGCAGTTCTTC. Translating gives CATKPSGYNEQFF.

This clonotype occurred once. The rearrangement links TRBV7-6 to TRBJ1-4; D remains ambiguous. V was cut by 4 bases and J by 3 bases, with 12 bases left in between. CDR3 length: 15 amino acids. Germline loops: CDR1 SGHVS, CDR2 FNYEAQ. The CDR3 nucleotides read TGTGCCAGCAGCTCCGCCCTAGGAGCTAATGAAAAACTGTTTTTT. Its translation: CASSSALGANEKLFF. Combining the CDR3 with reference TRBV7-6 and TRBJ1-4 gives the whole variable domain GAGVSQSPRYKVTKRGQDVALRCDPISGHVSLYWYRQALGQGPEFLTYFNYEAQQDKSGLPNDRFSAERPEGSISTLTIQRTEQRDSAMYRCASSSALGANEKLFFGSGTQLSVL.

V gene TRBV4-1 combines with J gene TRBJ2-3; 8 bases fit TRBD2. The CDR3 spans 15 residues. V lost 3 bases to trimming and J lost 4 bases; unmatched junction nucleotides: 6. The germline CDR1 and CDR2 sequences are MGHRA and YSYEKL. Here the CDR3 DNA reads TGCGCCAGCAGCCACCCGGGACTAGGTGCAGATACGCAGTATTTT. Translation: CASSHPGLGADTQYF.